These T cell receptor beta chains were read from a single sample in a study of blood T cells in healthy people across ages. MiXCR was run by TCRdb on the 5' RACE reads, yielding one entry per CDR3 protein. The repertoire holds 1.2 million to 1.5 million distinct CDR3 sequences, with around 55% as singletons. Material for sequencing was blood. The receptors originated from a man between 18 and 35 years old in good health. The CDR3 runs from the conserved cysteine through the conserved F or W. D genes are given only for firm matches. For some rows the clone size is stated as once, few or many, or as a class when expanded; others skip it.

D gene: -; CDR3 length: 14; clone size: few; J gene: TRBJ1-2; V gene: TRBV9; CDR3 protein: CASSDDGHNYGYTF; CDR3 DNA: TGTGCCAGCAGCGACGACGGACATAACTATGGCTACACCTTC
D gene: -; CDR3 length: 17; clone size: -; J gene: TRBJ2-7; V gene: TRBV3-1; CDR3 protein: CASSQGRGERGPYEQYF; CDR3 DNA: TGTGCCAGCAGCCAAGGTAGGGGGGAGCGGGGACCCTACGAGCAGTACTTC
D gene: TRBD2; CDR3 length: 14; clone size: -; J gene: TRBJ2-7; V gene: TRBV6-2/TRBV6-3; CDR3 protein: CATRPGLAPNEQYF; CDR3 DNA: TGTGCCACTCGTCCGGGACTAGCGCCTAACGAGCAGTACTTC
D gene: TRBD2; CDR3 length: 16; clone size: many; J gene: TRBJ2-1; V gene: TRBV20-1; CDR3 protein: CSARAKGAWGGGEQFF; CDR3 DNA: TGCAGTGCTAGAGCGAAGGGAGCATGGGGGGGAGGCGAGCAGTTCTTC
D gene: -; CDR3 length: 12; clone size: -; J gene: TRBJ2-3; V gene: TRBV29-1; CDR3 protein: CSVKDRADTQYF; CDR3 DNA: TGCAGCGTTAAGGACCGGGCGGATACGCAGTATTTT
D gene: -; CDR3 length: 15; clone size: few; J gene: TRBJ2-5; V gene: TRBV12-3/TRBV12-4; CDR3 protein: CASSVAGEMEETQYF; CDR3 DNA: TGTGCCAGCAGTGTAGCTGGAGAGATGGAAGAGACCCAGTACTTC
D gene: -; CDR3 length: 15; clone size: -; J gene: TRBJ1-1; V gene: TRBV6-5; CDR3 protein: CASSSDHAGNTEAFF; CDR3 DNA: TGTGCCAGCAGTTCCGACCACGCAGGCAACACTGAAGCTTTCTTT
D gene: TRBD2; CDR3 length: 20; clone size: once; J gene: TRBJ2-3; V gene: TRBV25-1; CDR3 protein: CASSEWASGGGLYGTDTQYF; CDR3 DNA: TGTGCCAGCAGTGAATGGGCTAGCGGGGGGGGACTGTATGGCACAGATACGCAGTATTTT
D gene: TRBD1; CDR3 length: 13; clone size: few; J gene: TRBJ1-2; V gene: TRBV20-1; CDR3 protein: CSAAGGGIYGYTF; CDR3 DNA: TGCAGTGCCGCCGGAGGGGGCATCTATGGCTACACCTTC
D gene: TRBD2; CDR3 length: 17; clone size: few; J gene: TRBJ2-2; V gene: TRBV12-3/TRBV12-4; CDR3 protein: CAARVIAGGRYTGELFF; CDR3 DNA: TGTGCCGCCCGGGTGATAGCGGGAGGTAGATACACCGGGGAGCTGTTTTTT
D gene: -; CDR3 length: 15; clone size: few; J gene: TRBJ2-7; V gene: TRBV9; CDR3 protein: CASSMSVGGDEEQYF; CDR3 DNA: TGTGCCAGCAGCATGAGTGTAGGCGGCGACGAGGAGCAGTACTTC
D gene: -; CDR3 length: 11; clone size: -; J gene: TRBJ2-5; V gene: TRBV10-3; CDR3 protein: CAISVNGEQYF; CDR3 DNA: TGTGCCATCAGTGTTAATGGAGAGCAGTACTTC
D gene: -; CDR3 length: 14; clone size: -; J gene: TRBJ1-6; V gene: TRBV5-1; CDR3 protein: CASSADPRDSPLHF; CDR3 DNA: TGCGCCAGCAGCGCGGATCCGAGGGATTCACCCCTCCACTTT
D gene: TRBD2; CDR3 length: 15; clone size: -; J gene: TRBJ2-5; V gene: TRBV10-2; CDR3 protein: CASSVLAGAQETQYF; CDR3 DNA: TGCGCCAGCAGTGTACTAGCGGGGGCCCAAGAGACCCAGTACTTC
D gene: TRBD1; CDR3 length: 16; clone size: -; J gene: TRBJ1-6; V gene: TRBV28; CDR3 protein: CASSLVSRGLGSPLHF; CDR3 DNA: TGTGCCAGCAGTTTAGTCTCCAGGGGGCTAGGTTCACCCCTCCACTTT
D gene: TRBD2; CDR3 length: 13; clone size: few; J gene: TRBJ2-7; V gene: TRBV20-1; CDR3 protein: CSARAGGTYEQYF; CDR3 DNA: TGCAGTGCTCGAGCGGGAGGGACCTACGAGCAGTACTTC
D gene: -; CDR3 length: 13; clone size: few; J gene: TRBJ2-7; V gene: TRBV5-1; CDR3 protein: CASSFQQSYEQYF; CDR3 DNA: TGCGCCAGCAGCTTTCAACAGTCCTACGAGCAGTACTTC
D gene: -; CDR3 length: 15; clone size: -; J gene: TRBJ2-1; V gene: TRBV5-5; CDR3 protein: CASSWDSSNYNEQFF; CDR3 DNA: TGTGCCAGCAGCTGGGACTCGAGTAACTACAATGAGCAGTTCTTC
D gene: -; CDR3 length: 16; clone size: -; J gene: TRBJ2-7; V gene: TRBV27; CDR3 protein: CASAPPRISGPYEQYF; CDR3 DNA: TGTGCCAGCGCTCCCCCTAGGATCTCCGGACCCTACGAGCAGTACTTC
D gene: TRBD2; CDR3 length: 14; clone size: -; J gene: TRBJ2-1; V gene: TRBV30; CDR3 protein: CAWSSGTGIYEQFF; CDR3 DNA: TGTGCCTGGAGTAGCGGGACTGGGATATATGAGCAGTTCTTC
D gene: -; CDR3 length: 14; clone size: once; J gene: TRBJ1-4; V gene: TRBV25-1; CDR3 protein: CASSPGPVWGKLFF; CDR3 DNA: TGTGCCAGCAGTCCTGGGCCGGTGTGGGGGAAACTGTTTTTT
D gene: TRBD2; CDR3 length: 13; clone size: -; J gene: TRBJ2-7; V gene: TRBV9; CDR3 protein: CASSPRAGGTQYF; CDR3 DNA: TGTGCCAGCAGCCCTCGGGCGGGGGGAACCCAGTACTTC
D gene: TRBD1; CDR3 length: 14; clone size: few; J gene: TRBJ2-7; V gene: TRBV4-1; CDR3 protein: CASSQDRDRVEQYF; CDR3 DNA: TGCGCCAGCAGCCAAGATCGGGACAGGGTGGAGCAGTACTTC
D gene: -; CDR3 length: 15; clone size: -; J gene: TRBJ2-4; V gene: TRBV6-2/TRBV6-3; CDR3 protein: CASSRALEAKNIQYF; CDR3 DNA: TGTGCCAGCAGCCGGGCACTAGAGGCCAAAAACATTCAGTACTTC
D gene: -; CDR3 length: 15; clone size: -; J gene: TRBJ2-7; V gene: TRBV14; CDR3 protein: CASSRTGTTTYEQYF; CDR3 DNA: TGTGCCAGCAGCCGCACCGGGACGACGACCTACGAGCAGTACTTC
D gene: TRBD1; CDR3 length: 13; clone size: -; J gene: TRBJ1-2; V gene: TRBV5-1; CDR3 protein: CAGSLTGIHGYTF; CDR3 DNA: TGCGCCGGCAGCTTGACAGGGATCCATGGCTACACCTTC
D gene: -; CDR3 length: 13; clone size: -; J gene: TRBJ2-5; V gene: TRBV4-1; CDR3 protein: CASSQGGTYTQYF; CDR3 DNA: TGCGCCAGCAGCCAAGGGGGGACATATACCCAGTACTTC
D gene: -; CDR3 length: 15; clone size: -; J gene: TRBJ2-1; V gene: TRBV11-2; CDR3 protein: CASSIDLGSQNEQFF; CDR3 DNA: TGTGCCAGCAGCATCGACCTAGGATCACAAAATGAGCAGTTCTTC
D gene: -; CDR3 length: 17; clone size: -; J gene: TRBJ2-3; V gene: TRBV24-1; CDR3 protein: CATSDLTAASNTDTQYF; CDR3 DNA: TGTGCCACCAGTGACCTAACTGCAGCATCTAACACAGATACGCAGTATTTT
D gene: -; CDR3 length: 14; clone size: -; J gene: TRBJ2-5; V gene: TRBV14; CDR3 protein: CASSQEGWGETQYF; CDR3 DNA: TGTGCCAGCAGCCAAGAAGGTTGGGGGGAGACCCAGTACTTC
D gene: -; CDR3 length: 15; clone size: -; J gene: TRBJ2-6; V gene: TRBV10-3; CDR3 protein: CAISVGSSGANVLTF; CDR3 DNA: TGTGCCATCAGTGTGGGCAGCTCTGGGGCCAACGTCCTGACTTTC
D gene: -; CDR3 length: 13; clone size: few; J gene: TRBJ2-3; V gene: TRBV29-1; CDR3 protein: CSVGLILTDTQYF; CDR3 DNA: TGCAGCGTTGGGTTAATACTCACAGATACGCAGTATTTT
D gene: TRBD2; CDR3 length: 17; clone size: -; J gene: TRBJ2-3; V gene: TRBV4-1; CDR3 protein: CASSQLQTSGNTDTQYF; CDR3 DNA: TGCGCCAGCAGCCAACTCCAGACTAGCGGAAATACAGATACGCAGTATTTT
D gene: -; CDR3 length: 16; clone size: -; J gene: TRBJ1-1; V gene: TRBV12-3/TRBV12-4; CDR3 protein: CASSLIFGGQGTEAFF; CDR3 DNA: TGTGCCAGCAGTTTAATATTTGGGGGGCAGGGGACTGAAGCTTTCTTT
D gene: -; CDR3 length: 15; clone size: -; J gene: TRBJ1-1; V gene: TRBV29-1; CDR3 protein: CSVQNPGTVNTEAFF; CDR3 DNA: TGCAGCGTACAAAATCCCGGGACGGTGAACACTGAAGCTTTCTTT